These 16 T cell receptor beta chains share one sample of origin, sequenced in a study of untreated major depressive disorder. Clones were sequenced by immunoSEQ multiplex PCR, and TCRdb holds only the in-frame ones, with some missing. The table includes tens of thousands of clones, about 93% detected once. The material sequenced was CD4+ T cells from PBMCs. The receptors derive from a man younger than 40 in good health.

The chain uses TRBV6-6 and TRBJ2-2; tentatively, D is TRBD2 (6 bases). Trimming shortened V by 5 bases and J by 2 bases, and 15 bases separated the two germline ends. The germline CDR1 and CDR2 sequences are MNHNY and SVGAGI (reference sequence). The CDR3 covers 16 residues. The CDR3 is CASSKGLLKNTGELFF. The CDR3, as DNA: TGTGCCAGCAGTAAGGGACTTCTTAAAAACACCGGGGAGCTGTTTTTT.

This chain links TRBV7-9 with TRBJ1-4, with a weak D call TRBD1 (6 bases). Trimming stripped 7 bases from V and 0 bases from J, with 18 bases between. The germline CDR1 and CDR2 sequences are SEHNR and FQNEAQ (reference sequence). The CDR3 totals 17 residues. This chain's CDR3 is CASTYREIGATNEKLFF. CDR3 DNA sequence: TGTGCCAGCACCTACAGGGAGATTGGGGCAACTAATGAAAAACTGTTTTTT. The complete variable domain, with remaining parts taken from reference TRBV7-9 and TRBJ1-4, reads DTGVSQNPRHKITKRGQNVTFRCDPISEHNRLYWYRQTLGQGPEFLTYFQNEAQLEKSRLLSDRFSAERPKGSFSTLEIQRTEQGDSAMYLCASTYREIGATNEKLFFGSGTQLSVL.

The chain combines TRBV4-1 with TRBJ2-3, with no clear D. The length of the CDR3 is 14 residues. Trimming left V 1 base short and J 0 bases short, with 5 bases between. In germline, CDR1 is MGHRA, CDR2 YSYEKL. The CDR3 protein is CASSQGTSTDTQYF. As DNA, the CDR3 is TGCGCCAGCAGCCAAGGTACAAGCACAGATACGCAGTATTTT.

The chain is built from TRBV5-8 and TRBJ2-7; D gene uncertain. Looked up from germline, CDR1 is SGHTS and CDR2 is YDEGEE. V was clipped by 5 bases and J by 12 bases, with 15 bases between them. The CDR3 consists of 11 residues. Written as DNA, the CDR3 is TGTGCCAGCAGTTGGGAATTCCTTCTGTACTTC. Translation: CASSWEFLLYF.

This sequence joins TRBV4-2 and TRBJ1-5; D is perhaps TRBD1 (6 bases). V shed 1 base and J shed 2 bases, with 18 bases lying between them. Germline CDR1 LGHNA, CDR2 YNFKEQ. This CDR3 region has 18 residues. CDR3 loop: CASSQGAGGRGGNQPQHF. The CDR3 DNA reads TGTGCCAGCAGCCAAGGAGCCGGGGGCCGGGGCGGCAATCAGCCCCAGCATTTT.

This chain links TRBV19 with TRBJ1-5; D is perhaps TRBD1 (5 bases). The germline CDR1 and CDR2 sequences are LNHDA and SQIVND (reference sequence). CDR3 size: 16 residues. Trimming pared 1 base from V and 3 bases from J, leaving 13 bases between. Here the CDR3 reads CASSIGVGALNQPQHF. CDR3 sequence (DNA): TGTGCCAGTAGTATAGGGGTAGGGGCACTCAATCAGCCCCAGCATTTT.

The V call is TRBV4-3, the J call TRBJ2-1; possible D gene TRBD1, 6 bases. From germline, CDR1 is LGHNA and CDR2 YSLEER. Deletions cut 3 bases from V and 9 bases from J, with 12 bases between. The CDR3 covers 13 residues. The CDR3 nucleotides are TGCGCCAGCAGCCACGACAGGAGTGCTGAGCAGTTCTTC. Residues: CASSHDRSAEQFF.

The chain recombines TRBV7-7 with TRBJ2-2; tentatively, D is TRBD1 or TRBD2 (5 bases each). V gave up 3 bases and J gave up 7 bases, with 15 bases separating them. CDR1 is SSHAT and CDR2 is FNYEAQ in the germline V gene (reference sequence). This CDR3 region has 15 residues. Written as DNA, the CDR3 is TGTGCCAGCAGCTTGGGGCCGGCGGGTGGCGGGGAGCTGTTTTTT. It yields the protein CASSLGPAGGGELFF.

V and J are TRBV25-1 and TRBJ1-1; 8 nucleotides match TRBD1. Germline CDR1 and CDR2: MGHDK and SYGVNS. The CDR3 is 16 residues long. With 4 bases clipped from V and 1 base from J, the junction kept 8 bases outside the gene matches. CDR3 sequence (DNA): TGTGCCAGCAGTGCAACCGGCGACAGGGGGAACACTGAAGCTTTCTTT. This sequence encodes CASSATGDRGNTEAFF.

This clone was picked up one time. This sequence joins TRBV7-6 and TRBJ2-7; weak D call: TRBD1 (6 bases). V dropped 6 bases and J dropped 5 bases, with 11 bases sitting between them. From germline, CDR1 is SGHVS and CDR2 FNYEAQ. CDR3 size: 12 residues. In nucleotides, the CDR3 is TGTGCCAGCAGTACCGGGACAAACGAGCAGTACTTC. This translates into CASSTGTNEQYF.

This chain connects TRBV5-8 to TRBJ1-1; 9 bases are a match to TRBD1. The germline V gene has CDR1 SGHTS and CDR2 YDEGEE. Trimming removed 1 base from V and 6 bases from J; junction bases left unmatched: 4. The CDR3 has 14 amino acids. The CDR3 nucleotides read TGTGCCAGCAGCTTGACAGGGGGCCGGCCTGAAGCTTTCTTT. It yields the protein CASSLTGGRPEAFF.

The CDR3 DNA sequence: TGTGCCAGCAGTTTTGACGGAAACTATGGCTACACCTTC. Translating it yields CASSFDGNYGYTF. The chain joins TRBV27 to TRBJ1-2, with D unclear. V lost 3 bases to trimming and J lost 2 bases, with 7 bases between them. CDR1 MNHEY and CDR2 SMNVEV come from the germline V gene (reference sequence). This CDR3 contains 13 residues.

The sample holds a few counts of this clone. The chain is built from TRBV7-3 and TRBJ2-2; no clear D. Germline-derived CDR1 and CDR2 are SGHTA and FQGTGA. This CDR3 is 15 amino acids long. V was cut by 5 bases and J by 4 bases, with 14 bases left in between. This CDR3 reads CASSPPRGSTGELFF. CDR3 nucleotides: TGTGCCAGCAGCCCCCCCCGCGGTAGCACCGGGGAGCTGTTTTTT.

The gene calls are TRBV5-6 and TRBJ2-2, with unresolved D. The CDR3 has 16 amino acids. CDR1 is SGHDT, CDR2 YYEEEE, per germline. The V end lost 1 base, the J end lost 4 bases, and 14 bases lay between the germline ends. The CDR3 loop is CASSLRGQRLTGELFF. CDR3 in DNA: TGTGCCAGCAGCTTGCGTGGGCAGCGTCTCACCGGGGAGCTGTTTTTT.

This rearrangement joins TRBV9 to TRBJ2-7; D not resolved. Trimming removed 3 bases from V and 1 base from J, with 11 bases in between. The germline CDR1 and CDR2 sequences are SGDLS and YYNGEE. The CDR3 is made up of 14 amino acids. The DNA of the CDR3 is TGTGCCAGCAGCGCGACGTCGGGTTCCTACGAGCAGTACTTC. Translation gives CASSATSGSYEQYF.

The chain employs TRBV19 and TRBJ2-3, with no clear D. In germline, CDR1 is LNHDA, CDR2 SQIVND (reference sequence). With 5 bases removed from V and 4 bases from J, the gap between germline ends came to 13 bases. The CDR3 loop spans 14 amino acids. In DNA form, the CDR3 reads TGTGCCAGTAGTCCTTCTGGGGTGGCAGATACGCAGTATTTT. Protein product: CASSPSGVADTQYF.